What follows is one T cell receptor beta chain and its context. Its matching antigen is unknown. The treatment here: some 19 received Ad26.COV2.S at low or high dose, single or two shots; roughly 5 received placebo; per-sample allocation not given. The study sampled participants on day 63 after the first vaccine or placebo injection. The study used a vaccine consisting of an Ad26 vector that expressed Wuhan-strain SARS-CoV-2 spike. The CDR3 loop spans 14 amino acids. V trimming: 3 bases; J trimming: 4 bases; junction bases outside the gene matches: 2. From germline, CDR1 is LGHNA and CDR2 YNFKEQ. This entry belongs to a study of Ad26.COV2.S vaccination and SARS-CoV-2 variants. Whole-study findings and limits: Placebo recipients showed lower spike-specific TCR breadth than vaccinees.

The assay was immunoSEQ multiplex PCR, and TCRdb's table has in-frame clones only and misses some. Of about 440,000 clones in the sample, around nine tenths are singletons; the top ten hold 9.5% to 15%. The chain uses TRBV4-2 and TRBJ2-7, with TRBD1 matching 11 bases. The sequence derives from a person aged 18-65 years who received the Ad26.COV2.S COVID-19 vaccine or a placebo. Specimen: peripheral blood, collected in a trial of Ad26.COV2.S vaccine versus placebo. The CDR3 DNA is TGTGCCAGCAGCCAGGACAGGGGGCAGTACGAGCAGTACTTC. It is translated as CASSQDRGQYEQYF.